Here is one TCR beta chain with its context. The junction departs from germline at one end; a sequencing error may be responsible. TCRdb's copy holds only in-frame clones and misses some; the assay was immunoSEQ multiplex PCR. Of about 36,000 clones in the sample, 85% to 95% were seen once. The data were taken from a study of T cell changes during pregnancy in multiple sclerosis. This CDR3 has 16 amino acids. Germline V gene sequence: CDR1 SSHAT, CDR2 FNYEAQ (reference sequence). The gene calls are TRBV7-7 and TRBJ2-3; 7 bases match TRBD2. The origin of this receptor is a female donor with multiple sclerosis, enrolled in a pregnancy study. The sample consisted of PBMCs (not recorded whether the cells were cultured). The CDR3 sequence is CASSLAGPLDTDTQYF. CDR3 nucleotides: TGTGCTAGCAGCTTAGCGGGCCCCCTCGACACAGATACGCAGTATTTT.